This T cell receptor (beta chain) was sequenced in a study of blood T cells in healthy people across ages (dated by TCRdb to between 2015 and 2017). Background for the entire study: In model experiments, roughly one uniquely barcoded TCR beta cDNA molecule per two T cells was captured by template switching. Four age groups were formed from the donors: young (average 16 years), middle-aged (more than 35), aged (62) and long-lived (less than 85). The study measured age-related changes in TCR beta repertoire diversity using deep sequencing normalized with unique cDNA molecular identifiers. Donors of different ages were randomly distributed across sequencing lanes to avoid experimental bias. Two additional independent replicas of 1 million unique cDNA reads from the same blood draw were analyzed for two donors (one aged 18 to 30 and one aged 80 or older).

Broad study findings and their caveats: Estimates of total diversity based on one million sequenced T cells were regarded as lower bounds and as underestimates. As age increased, observed TCR beta diversity per million T cells dropped in a roughly linear way, and a significant reduction was already evident by age 40. Because donor CMV infection status was unknown, age-related changes in expanded clonotypes were potentially confounded. Since profiling was done on bulk unsorted PBMCs, naive and antigen-experienced compartments could not be conclusively compared. The percentage of naive T cells measured by flow cytometry correlated strongly with observed TCR beta diversity. Compared with the aged group, the long-lived group had more naive CD4+ T cells, fewer expanded clones and increased TCR diversity, a pattern suggesting age selection.

Systemically healthy Caucasian individuals from Russia, over 30 in total and aged about 6 to 100 years, were included as donors. Each donor gave roughly 9.5 milliliters of peripheral blood, collected into EDTA-treated Vacutainer tubes. Ficoll-Paque density-gradient centrifugation was used to isolate PBMCs, with at least 6.5 million per sample. Total RNA, at least 6 micrograms per sample, was extracted from PBMCs with Trizol reagent. For every donor, flow cytometry on a PBMC aliquot measured the percentage of naive CD45RAhigh/CD27high T cells. The library was prepared using 5' RACE. The listed sequencing device is Illumina HiSeq 2500. The second PCR ran for about 7 to 11 cycles and used a J-beta primer mix along with a sample-barcoded 5' primer. Each TCR beta cDNA molecule received a unique molecular identifier from a template-switch 5' adaptor carrying 12 random nucleotides. Each sample yielded at least 2.5 million CDR3-containing paired-end reads. First-strand cDNA synthesis was performed from all RNA using the Mint cDNA synthesis kit, with priming by a TRBC-specific oligonucleotide. Following uracil-DNA glycosylase treatment, all cDNA underwent a first 18-cycle PCR with the universal primers M1SS and BC2_uni_R. Under the source paper's analysis protocol: For normalization, 1 million high-quality reads, each with a distinct molecular identifier, were randomly selected from each sample. Instead of being binned into consensus sequences, reads that shared molecular identifiers were thrown out. MiTCR, set to a Q25 quality threshold and the strictest error-elimination algorithm, was used for CDR3 identification, clonotype clustering and error correction. A nonparametric unseen species model using Euler transformation provided a lower-bound estimate of total TCR beta diversity. In-frame beta chains were kept once TCRdb had trimmed the public reads at Q25 with fastp and called clones with MiXCR. Every distinct CDR3 protein forms one entry, paired with its most common genes and DNA. It is TCRdb's table, rather than the study itself, that gives the V and J calls and clone size. A total of 1.5 million to 2 million distinct CDR3 sequences appear in this sample, 49% of them only once. The ten biggest clones cover less than 2.5% of the sample.

Of note for this clonotype: This receptor's antigen is unknown. Per-base qualities were not stored, and no clone one base away is much larger.

Via the germline V gene (reference sequence), CDR1 is DFQATT and CDR2 SNEGSKA. The CDR3 goes from the cysteine to the phenylalanine over 15 residues. This entry keeps only the CDR3 DNA: 45 bases, framed from base 1. V is reduced by 3 bases and J by 9 bases, leaving a spacing of 18 bases between them. The receptor's source is a woman aged 40-49 years in good health. The receptor chain draws on TRBV20-1 and TRBJ1-6; a weak D assignment points to TRBD1 (6 bases agree). What was sequenced was blood. The CDR3 in this case is CSARDRTVNSSPLHF. The nucleotide sequence reads TGCAGTGCTAGGGACAGAACGGTGAATAGTTCACCCCTCCACTTT.